This passage covers 8 T cell receptor beta chains from one sample sequenced in a study of human T cells and chemical hapten exposure. One entry per CDR3 protein results from TCRdb running MiXCR on the RACE reads. The table lists tens of thousands of distinct CDR3 sequences, 11% of them singletons. The sample's time point: patch test 2, 6 weeks after DPC sensitization. Treatment here: therapeutic diphenylcyclopropenone sensitization with weekly scalp DPC. Here the sequenced sample was whole blood, taken in connection with sensitization to the hapten diphenylcyclopropenone (DPC). The receptor set was obtained from a man aged 40-55 years with alopecia areata. Some clones in this sample may be carry-over from other donors' samples.

This clonotype was observed a handful of times. V usage is TRBV3-1 and J usage is TRBJ2-1, with 8 bases that match TRBD2. The J segment lost 12 bases and the V segment lost 1 base, leaving 5 bases of the junction unmatched. CDR3 length equals 13 residues. Looked up from germline, CDR1 is LGHDT and CDR2 is YNNKEL (reference sequence). CDR3 region: CASSQGTSGRQFF. The CDR3 region has the DNA TGTGCCAGCAGCCAAGGAACCAGCGGGAGGCAGTTCTTC.

At least ten counts were recorded for this clonotype. This chain links TRBV29-1 with TRBJ1-2; D unresolved. CDR3 length: 14 residues. Trimming pared 0 bases from V and 0 bases from J, leaving 8 bases between. The germline CDR1 and CDR2 sequences are SQVTM and ANQGSEA. CDR3 nucleotides: TGCAGCGTTGAAGATCTGGACGCTAACTATGGCTACACCTTC. Protein sequence: CSVEDLDANYGYTF.

This clonotype was recorded a few times. The V call is TRBV5-1, the J call TRBJ2-5, with a weak D call TRBD1 (6 bases). The germline CDR1 and CDR2 sequences are SGHRS and YFSETQ. The V gene lost 4 bases and the J gene lost 4 bases, with 17 bases spanning the gap. This CDR3 contains 15 residues. The CDR3 coding sequence is TGCGCCAGCAGCCCCTTGGGGGCGATGAGAGAGACCCAGTACTTC. It codes for CASSPLGAMRETQYF.

This clonotype was picked up a small number of times. This chain joins TRBV5-6 and TRBJ2-5; unclear D gene. Germline CDR1 SGHDT, CDR2 YYEEEE. Trimming stripped 2 bases from V and 5 bases from J, with 4 bases between. The CDR3 has 11 residues. CDR3 in DNA: TGTGCCAGCAGCTTATACGAGACCCAGTACTTC. It codes for CASSLYETQYF.

This clonotype was picked up a small number of times. The chain uses TRBV5-6 and TRBJ2-7; 7 nucleotides match TRBD2. Germline V gives CDR1 SGHDT, CDR2 YYEEEE. After removal of 2 bases from V and 7 bases from J, the junction contained 3 bases not matched to a gene. The CDR3 covers 12 residues. The CDR3 nucleotides are TGTGCCAGCAGCTTTCCAGCGGGAGAGCAGTACGTC. Its translation: CASSFPAGEQYV.

This clonotype was found a few times. The chain is built from TRBV2 and TRBJ2-6; 9 nucleotides match TRBD1. The CDR3 consists of 18 residues. Germline V lookup: CDR1 SNHLY, CDR2 FYNNEI. The J segment lost 0 bases and the V segment lost 7 bases, leaving 10 bases of the junction unmatched. CDR3 sequence reads: CASKQGAVISSGANVLTF. CDR3 sequence (DNA): TGTGCCAGCAAACAGGGGGCCGTGATTAGCTCTGGGGCCAACGTCCTGACTTTC.

In this sample, this clonotype turned up many times. The chain joins TRBV12-3 or TRBV12-4 to TRBJ1-2, with 8 nucleotides matching TRBD1. The CDR3 is 14 residues long. V was pared by 6 bases and J by 1 base, with 4 bases of the junction left unmatched. This CDR3 is CASREGQDNYGYTF. The DNA of the CDR3 is TGTGCCAGCAGAGAGGGACAGGATAACTATGGCTACACCTTC.

This clonotype was seen more than once but under ten times. V and J are TRBV6-5 and TRBJ2-7; perhaps D is TRBD1 or TRBD2 (5 bases each). Per germline, CDR1 MNHEY and CDR2 SVGAGI. The CDR3 extends over 14 amino acids. V was clipped by 8 bases and J by 5 bases, with 19 bases between them. CDR3 residues: CASGSRGATHEQYV. The CDR3 bases are TGTGCCAGCGGTAGTCGAGGGGCGACCCACGAGCAGTACGTC.